This T cell receptor beta chain came from a study of regulatory T cells in long-lasting Graves disease. Sequencing libraries for TCR beta were prepared with iRepertoire HTBI primers and Arm-PCR of CDR3 regions. TCRdb itself ran the multiplex PCR reads through MiXCR, one entry per CDR3 protein. Altogether roughly 400,000 distinct CDR3 sequences are present, 21% being singletons, with the ten largest covering 14%. This sample's time point: persistent/refractory GD, antithyroid drugs over 5 years with positive TRAb. PBMC RNA was the source of the TCR library. V lost 1 base and J 3 bases, leaving 14 bases between the germline ends. The CDR3 runs 15 residues. CDR1 SGHRS and CDR2 YFSETQ come from the germline V gene.

The rearrangement uses TRBV5-1 and TRBJ2-7; D ambiguous. The sequence was obtained from a female donor with Graves disease. Sequences were derived from peripheral blood mononuclear cells (PBMCs), sampled when the disease was refractory, from a patient treated with antithyroid drugs. The DNA for the CDR3 is TGCGCCAGCAGCTTGAGCACGACCACTGACTACGAGCAGTACTTC. Protein sequence: CASSLSTTTDYEQYF. Full variable domain (outside the CDR3, taken from reference TRBV5-1 and TRBJ2-7): KAGVTQTPRYLIKTRGQQVTLSCSPISGHRSVSWYQQTPGQGLQFLFEYFSETQRNKGNFPGRFSGRQFSNSRSEMNVSTLELGDSALYLCASSLSTTTDYEQYFGPGTRLTVT.